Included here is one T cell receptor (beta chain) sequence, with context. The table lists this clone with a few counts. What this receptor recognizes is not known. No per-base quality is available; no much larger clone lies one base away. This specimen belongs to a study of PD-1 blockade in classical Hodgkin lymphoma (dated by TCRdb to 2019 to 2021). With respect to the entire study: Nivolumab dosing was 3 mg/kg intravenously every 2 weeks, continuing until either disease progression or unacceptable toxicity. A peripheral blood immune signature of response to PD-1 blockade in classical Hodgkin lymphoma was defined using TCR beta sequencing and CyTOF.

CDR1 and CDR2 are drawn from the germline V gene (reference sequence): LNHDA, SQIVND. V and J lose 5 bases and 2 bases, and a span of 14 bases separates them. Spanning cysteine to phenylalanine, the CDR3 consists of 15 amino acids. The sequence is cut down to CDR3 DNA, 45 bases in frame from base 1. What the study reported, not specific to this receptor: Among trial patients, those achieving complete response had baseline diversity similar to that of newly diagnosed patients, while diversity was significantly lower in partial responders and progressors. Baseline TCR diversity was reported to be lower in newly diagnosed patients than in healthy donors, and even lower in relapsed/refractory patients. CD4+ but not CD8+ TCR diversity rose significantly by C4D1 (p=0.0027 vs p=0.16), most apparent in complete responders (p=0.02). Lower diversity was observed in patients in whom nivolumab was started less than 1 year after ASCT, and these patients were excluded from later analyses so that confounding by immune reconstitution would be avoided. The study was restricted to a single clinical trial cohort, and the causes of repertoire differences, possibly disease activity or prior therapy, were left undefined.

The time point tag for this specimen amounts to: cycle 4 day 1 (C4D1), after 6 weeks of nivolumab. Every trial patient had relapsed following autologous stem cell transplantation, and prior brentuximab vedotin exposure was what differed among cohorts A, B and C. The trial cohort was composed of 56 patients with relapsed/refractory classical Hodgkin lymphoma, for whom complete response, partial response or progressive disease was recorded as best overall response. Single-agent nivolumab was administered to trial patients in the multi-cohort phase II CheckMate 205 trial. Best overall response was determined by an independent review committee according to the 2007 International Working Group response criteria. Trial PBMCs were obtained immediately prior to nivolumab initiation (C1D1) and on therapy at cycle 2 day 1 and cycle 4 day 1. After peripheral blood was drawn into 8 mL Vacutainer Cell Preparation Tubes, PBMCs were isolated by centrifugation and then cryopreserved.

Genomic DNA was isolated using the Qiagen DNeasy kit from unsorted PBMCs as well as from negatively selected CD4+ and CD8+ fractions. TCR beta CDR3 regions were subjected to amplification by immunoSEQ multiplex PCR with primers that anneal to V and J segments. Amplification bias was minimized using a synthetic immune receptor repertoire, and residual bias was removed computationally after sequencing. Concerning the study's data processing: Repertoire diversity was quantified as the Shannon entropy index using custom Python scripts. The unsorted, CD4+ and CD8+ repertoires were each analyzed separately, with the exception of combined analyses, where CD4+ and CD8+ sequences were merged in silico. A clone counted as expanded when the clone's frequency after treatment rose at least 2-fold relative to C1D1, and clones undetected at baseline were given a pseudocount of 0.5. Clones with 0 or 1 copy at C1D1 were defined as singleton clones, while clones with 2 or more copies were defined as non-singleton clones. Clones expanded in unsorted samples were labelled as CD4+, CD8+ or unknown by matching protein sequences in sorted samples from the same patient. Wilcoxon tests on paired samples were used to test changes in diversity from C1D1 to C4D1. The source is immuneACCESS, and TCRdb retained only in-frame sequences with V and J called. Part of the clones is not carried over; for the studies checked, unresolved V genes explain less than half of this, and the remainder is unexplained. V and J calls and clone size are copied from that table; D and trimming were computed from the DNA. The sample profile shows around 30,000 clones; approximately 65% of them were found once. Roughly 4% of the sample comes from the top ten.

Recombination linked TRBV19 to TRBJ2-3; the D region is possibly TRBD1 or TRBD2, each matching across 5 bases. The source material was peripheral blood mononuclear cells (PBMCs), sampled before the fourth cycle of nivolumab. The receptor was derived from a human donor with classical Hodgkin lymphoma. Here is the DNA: TGTGCCAGTAGTCCGAGGGGTCTGATCACAGATACGCAGTATTTT. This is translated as CASSPRGLITDTQYF.